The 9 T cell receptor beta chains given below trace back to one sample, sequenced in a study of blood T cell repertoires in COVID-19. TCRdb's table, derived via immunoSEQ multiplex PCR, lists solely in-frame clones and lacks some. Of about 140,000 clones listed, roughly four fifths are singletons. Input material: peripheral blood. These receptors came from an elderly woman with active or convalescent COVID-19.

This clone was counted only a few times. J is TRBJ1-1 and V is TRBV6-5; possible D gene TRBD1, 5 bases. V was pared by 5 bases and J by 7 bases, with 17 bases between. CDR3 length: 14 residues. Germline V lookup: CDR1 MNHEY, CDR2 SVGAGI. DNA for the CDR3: TGTGCCAGCAGTACCCGACCGGGGGGAAATGAAGCTTTCTTT. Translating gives CASSTRPGGNEAFF.

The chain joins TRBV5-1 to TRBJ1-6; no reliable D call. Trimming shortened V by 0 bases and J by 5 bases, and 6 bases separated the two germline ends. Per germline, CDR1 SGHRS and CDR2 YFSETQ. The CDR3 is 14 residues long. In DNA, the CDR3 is TGCGCCAGCAGCTTGGTTCAGAATAATTCACCCCTCCACTTT. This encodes CASSLVQNNSPLHF. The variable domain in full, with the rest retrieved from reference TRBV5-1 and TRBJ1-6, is KAGVTQTPRYLIKTRGQQVTLSCSPISGHRSVSWYQQTPGQGLQFLFEYFSETQRNKGNFPGRFSGRQFSNSRSEMNVSTLELGDSALYLCASSLVQNNSPLHFGNGTRLTVT.

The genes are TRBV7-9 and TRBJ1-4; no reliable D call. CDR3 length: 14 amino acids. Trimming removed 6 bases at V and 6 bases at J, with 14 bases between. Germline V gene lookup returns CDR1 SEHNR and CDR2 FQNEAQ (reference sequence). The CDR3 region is CASRKEGVYEKLFF. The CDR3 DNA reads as TGTGCCAGCAGGAAGGAGGGTGTTTATGAAAAACTGTTTTTT.

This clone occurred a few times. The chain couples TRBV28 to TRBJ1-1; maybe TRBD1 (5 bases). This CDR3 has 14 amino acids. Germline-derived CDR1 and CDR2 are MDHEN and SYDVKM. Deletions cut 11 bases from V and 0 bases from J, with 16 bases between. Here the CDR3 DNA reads TGTGCCTCCGGAGCTGGGGCTCTGAACACTGAAGCTTTCTTT. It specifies CASGAGALNTEAFF.

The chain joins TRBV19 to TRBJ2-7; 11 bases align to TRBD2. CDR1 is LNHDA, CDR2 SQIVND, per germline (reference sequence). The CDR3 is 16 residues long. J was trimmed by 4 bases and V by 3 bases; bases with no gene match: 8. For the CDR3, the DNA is TGTGCCAGTAGTATTCGCTTAGCGGGGGGGCCGTACGAGCAGTACTTC. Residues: CASSIRLAGGPYEQYF.

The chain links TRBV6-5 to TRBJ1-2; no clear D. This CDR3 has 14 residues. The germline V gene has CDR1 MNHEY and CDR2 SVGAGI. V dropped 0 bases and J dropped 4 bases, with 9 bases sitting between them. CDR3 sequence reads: CASSYSRGSYGYTF. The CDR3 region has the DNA TGTGCCAGCAGTTACTCGAGAGGATCCTATGGCTACACCTTC.

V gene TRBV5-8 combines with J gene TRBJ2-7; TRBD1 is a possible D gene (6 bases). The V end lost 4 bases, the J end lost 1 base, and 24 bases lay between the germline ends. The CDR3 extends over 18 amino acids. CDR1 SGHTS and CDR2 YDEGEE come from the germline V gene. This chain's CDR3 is CASSRRLGNRVRSYEQYF. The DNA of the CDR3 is TGTGCCAGCAGCCGACGGTTGGGGAACAGGGTTCGGTCCTACGAGCAGTACTTC. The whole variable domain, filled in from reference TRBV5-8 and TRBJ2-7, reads EAGVTQSPTHLIKTRGQQATLRCSPISGHTSVYWYQQALGLGLQFLLWYDEGEERNRGNFPPRFSGRQFPNYSSELNVNALELEDSALYLCASSRRLGNRVRSYEQYFGPGTRLTVT.

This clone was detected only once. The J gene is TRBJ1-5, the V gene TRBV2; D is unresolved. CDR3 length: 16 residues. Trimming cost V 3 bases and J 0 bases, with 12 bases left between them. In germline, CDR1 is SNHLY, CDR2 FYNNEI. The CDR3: CASSEITIYSNQPQHF. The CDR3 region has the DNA TGTGCCAGCAGTGAGATTACCATCTATAGCAATCAGCCCCAGCATTTT. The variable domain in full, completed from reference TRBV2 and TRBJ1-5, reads EPEVTQTPSHQVTQMGQEVILRCVPISNHLYFYWYRQILGQKVEFLVSFYNNEISEKSEIFDDQFSVERPDGSNFTLKIRSTKLEDSAMYFCASSEITIYSNQPQHFGDGTRLSIL.

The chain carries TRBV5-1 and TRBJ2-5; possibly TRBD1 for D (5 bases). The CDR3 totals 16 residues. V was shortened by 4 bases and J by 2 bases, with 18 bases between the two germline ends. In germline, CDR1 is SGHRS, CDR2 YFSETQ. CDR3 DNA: TGCGCCAGCAGCGAACCAAGACAGCCAGGACAAGAGACCCAGTACTTC. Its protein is CASSEPRQPGQETQYF.